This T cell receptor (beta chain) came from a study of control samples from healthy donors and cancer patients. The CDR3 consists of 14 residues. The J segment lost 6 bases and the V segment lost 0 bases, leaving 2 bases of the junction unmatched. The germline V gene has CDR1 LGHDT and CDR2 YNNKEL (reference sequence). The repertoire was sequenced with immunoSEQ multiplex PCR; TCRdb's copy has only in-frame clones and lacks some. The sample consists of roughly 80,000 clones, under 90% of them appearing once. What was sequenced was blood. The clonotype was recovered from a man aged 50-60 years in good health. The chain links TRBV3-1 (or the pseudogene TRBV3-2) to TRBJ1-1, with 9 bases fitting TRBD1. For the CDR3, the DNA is TGTGCCAGCAGCCAAGATTGGACAGGGGCTGAAGCTTTCTTT. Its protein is CASSQDWTGAEAFF.